This T cell receptor beta chain was found in a study of breast tumors, draining lymph nodes, adjacent tissues. Axillary draining lymph nodes of breast cancer patients supplied the node samples. TCRdb itself ran the multiplex PCR reads through MiXCR, one entry per CDR3 protein. Of under 300,000 distinct CDR3 sequences listed, around 35% are singletons. The germline gives CDR1 MNHEY, CDR2 SVGAGI. Trimming shortened V by 2 bases and J by 8 bases, and 10 bases separated the two germline ends. This CDR3 contains 13 residues. This clonotype was seen at least ten times. This clonotype originated in a female donor with breast cancer. Some clones in this sample may be carry-over from other donors' samples. Sequencing was done on a sample of axillary lymph node tissue. This chain connects TRBV6-5 to TRBJ2-1; D might be TRBD1 (6 bases). The DNA for the CDR3 is TGTGCCAGCAGTTACCGTACAGGGTATGAGCAGTTCTTC. It specifies CASSYRTGYEQFF.